Listed below are T cell receptor beta chains from one sample, sequenced in a study of T cell responses to AZD1222 COVID-19 vaccine. The repertoire was sequenced with immunoSEQ multiplex PCR; TCRdb's copy has only in-frame clones and lacks some. Of around 110,000 clones listed, 88% are singletons. Material: peripheral blood, obtained on day 0 of AZD1222 vaccination. The receptors were gathered from an adult in good health. Each CDR3 is given with its conserved first and last residue. A D gene is named only where the DNA matches it firmly. The size of a clone is reported for some rows only, either as once, few or many, or as a class for expanded clones.

J: TRBJ1-2; V: TRBV28; D: NA; size: NA; DNA: TGTGCCAGCAGTTTAGTGGGAGTGAATGGCTACACCTTC; CDR3: CASSLVGVNGYTF
J: TRBJ2-7; V: TRBV7-9; D: NA; size: once; DNA: TGTGCCAGCAGCCCCCTGGGGGCCTCCTACGAGCAGTACTTC; CDR3: CASSPLGASYEQYF
J: TRBJ2-7; V: TRBV7-2; D: TRBD1; size: NA; DNA: TGTGCCAGCAGCTTTTCAGGGGGTTCATACGAGCAGTACTTC; CDR3: CASSFSGGSYEQYF
J: TRBJ2-5; V: TRBV7-8; D: NA; size: NA; DNA: TGTGCCAGCAGCTGGAGGACTATTCAAGAGACCCAGTACTTC; CDR3: CASSWRTIQETQYF
J: TRBJ2-7; V: TRBV6-6; D: NA; size: NA; DNA: TGTGCCAGCAGTCTTCGACAGGCTACCTACGAGCAGTACTTC; CDR3: CASSLRQATYEQYF
J: TRBJ2-7; V: TRBV18; D: TRBD2; size: NA; DNA: TGTGCCAGCTCACGAAATGCCCTAGCGGGAGCGTCCTACGAGCAGTACTTC; CDR3: CASSRNALAGASYEQYF
J: TRBJ2-5; V: TRBV5-5; D: TRBD1; size: NA; DNA: TGTGCCAGCAGCTTGGGAATTGCAGGGGGCTGGGTGGAGACCCAGTACTTC; CDR3: CASSLGIAGGWVETQYF
J: TRBJ1-5; V: TRBV5-4; D: NA; size: few; DNA: TGTGCCAGCAGCTGGGGGCCAGGTACGCAGCCCCAGCATTTT; CDR3: CASSWGPGTQPQHF
J: TRBJ1-5; V: TRBV7-2; D: TRBD1; size: NA; DNA: TGTGCCAGCAGCTTAATGACAGGGAGGGGCAATCAGCCCCAGCATTTT; CDR3: CASSLMTGRGNQPQHF
J: TRBJ1-2; V: TRBV10-3; D: NA; size: NA; DNA: TGTGCCATCAGTATCTCAGGATTAAACTATGGCTACACCTTC; CDR3: CAISISGLNYGYTF
J: TRBJ2-1; V: TRBV7-3; D: TRBD2; size: once; DNA: TGTGCCAGCAGCTTACGGGCTAGCGGGAGCACCGAGCAGTTCTTC; CDR3: CASSLRASGSTEQFF
J: TRBJ2-7; V: TRBV5-4; D: TRBD1; size: NA; DNA: TGTGCCAGCAGCTTGGCTACAGGGGGTAGGAACTACGAGCAGTACTTC; CDR3: CASSLATGGRNYEQYF
J: TRBJ1-2; V: TRBV3-1/TRBV3-2; D: TRBD1; size: NA; DNA: TGTGCCAGCAGGTCGGGACAGGGACATGGCTACACCTTC; CDR3: CASRSGQGHGYTF
J: TRBJ1-1; V: TRBV7-2; D: TRBD1; size: NA; DNA: TGTGCCAGCAGCTTAGGGCAGGGGGACATGAACACTGAAGCTTTCTTT; CDR3: CASSLGQGDMNTEAFF
J: TRBJ2-2; V: TRBV7-9; D: TRBD1; size: NA; DNA: TGTGCCAGCAGCTTGACAGGGGGTAACACCGGGGAGCTGTTTTTT; CDR3: CASSLTGGNTGELFF
J: TRBJ1-1; V: TRBV4-1; D: NA; size: NA; DNA: TGCGCCAGCAGCCAAGAGCACTATGACACTGAAGCTTTCTTT; CDR3: CASSQEHYDTEAFF